The entry that follows covers one T cell receptor (beta chain) sequence. This sample is part of a study of blood T cell repertoires in COVID-19. Turning to the study itself: COVID-19 samples, acute and convalescent, were from the United States, Italy and Spain.

Method: immunoSEQ multiplex PCR; TCRdb's copy keeps in-frame clones and lacks some. The sample has under 30,000 clones, 83% seen once; the top ten hold over 20%. The germline V gene encodes CDR1 PRHDT and CDR2 FYEKMQ (reference sequence). With 4 bases clipped from V and 4 bases from J, the junction kept 11 bases outside the gene matches. This CDR3 has 17 amino acids. The chain joins TRBV13 to TRBJ2-3; 10 nucleotides match TRBD2. Sequences were obtained from peripheral blood. The sequence was obtained from a human donor in a cohort sampled during active COVID-19. The CDR3 loop is CASSSTPGLALPDTQYF. The CDR3 DNA sequence: TGTGCCAGCAGCTCCACCCCGGGACTAGCGTTACCAGATACGCAGTATTTT.